The rows below give T cell receptor beta chains drawn from one sample of a study of blood T cell repertoires in COVID-19. Sequenced by immunoSEQ multiplex PCR; TCRdb stores in-frame clones only, minus some. The data contain roughly 290,000 clones, approximately 83% of them singletons. Sequenced material: peripheral blood. The receptors derive from a woman in her twenties or thirties who had recovered from COVID-19. Both conserved end residues are part of each CDR3. The D gene is left open where the match is weak. The size entry is marked missing in some rows and otherwise reads once, few, many or a size class.

J: TRBJ1-2; V: TRBV6-2/TRBV6-3; size: NA; D: TRBD1; length: 14; DNA: TGTGCCAGCAGTTATGGGACAGGGGCCTATGGCTACACCTTC; CDR3: CASSYGTGAYGYTF
J: TRBJ2-5; V: TRBV3-1/TRBV3-2; size: NA; D: NA; length: 13; DNA: TGTGCCAGCAGCCAAGGGGGCGTGCGGACCCAGTACTTC; CDR3: CASSQGGVRTQYF
J: TRBJ1-1; V: TRBV12-5; size: NA; D: TRBD1; length: 16; DNA: TGTGCTAGTGGTTTTGTGGCAGGGGGTATGAACACTGAAGCTTTCTTT; CDR3: CASGFVAGGMNTEAFF
J: TRBJ1-2; V: TRBV2; size: NA; D: NA; length: 14; DNA: TGTGCCAGCAGTGAGGCCCAGGGGTTTTATGGCTACACCTTC; CDR3: CASSEAQGFYGYTF
J: TRBJ1-4; V: TRBV27; size: NA; D: TRBD1; length: 13; DNA: TGTGCCACCCGGCAGGGGGCCGGTGAAAAACTGTTTTTT; CDR3: CATRQGAGEKLFF
J: TRBJ1-6; V: TRBV3-1/TRBV3-2; size: NA; D: NA; length: 15; DNA: TGTGCCAGCAGCCAACGGGGGGCGCAGGATTCACCCCTCCACTTT; CDR3: CASSQRGAQDSPLHF
J: TRBJ2-5; V: TRBV3-1/TRBV3-2; size: NA; D: TRBD1; length: 17; DNA: TGTGCCAGCAGCCGACTTGCTGGACAGGGGGCCCGGGAGACCCAGTACTTC; CDR3: CASSRLAGQGARETQYF
J: TRBJ2-7; V: TRBV18; size: NA; D: TRBD2; length: 13; DNA: TGTGCCAGCTCACCCGGGACTATACGCGAGCAGTACTTC; CDR3: CASSPGTIREQYF
J: TRBJ2-7; V: TRBV7-8; size: NA; D: NA; length: 15; DNA: TGTGCCAGCAGCTTGTCCCCAGGGCCATCCTACGAGCAGTACTTC; CDR3: CASSLSPGPSYEQYF
J: TRBJ1-6; V: TRBV2; size: few; D: NA; length: 15; DNA: TGTGCCAGCAGTGAAGGGCAGGGCGGTAATTCACCCCTCCACTTT; CDR3: CASSEGQGGNSPLHF
J: TRBJ1-1; V: TRBV10-2; size: NA; D: NA; length: 14; DNA: TGCGCCAGCAGTGAGTCGACTGCGAACACTGAAGCTTTCTTT; CDR3: CASSESTANTEAFF
J: TRBJ2-1; V: TRBV29-1; size: once; D: NA; length: 10; DNA: TGCAGCGTTGTGGCGGGGAAGCAGTTCTTC; CDR3: CSVVAGKQFF
J: TRBJ2-2; V: TRBV7-2; size: NA; D: NA; length: 14; DNA: TGTGCCAGCAGCAGGACATTAGACACCGGGGAGCTGTTTTTT; CDR3: CASSRTLDTGELFF
J: TRBJ2-1; V: TRBV3-1/TRBV3-2; size: NA; D: TRBD2; length: 17; DNA: TGTGCCAGCAGCTCCCGCCAGGGACTAGCGGGAGGGAATGAGCAGTTCTTC; CDR3: CASSSRQGLAGGNEQFF
J: TRBJ2-1; V: TRBV4-1; size: NA; D: NA; length: 17; DNA: TGCGCCAGCAGCCACGAAAACACATTACACTCCTACAATGAGCAGTTCTTC; CDR3: CASSHENTLHSYNEQFF
J: TRBJ1-3; V: TRBV11-2; size: NA; D: TRBD1; length: 13; DNA: TGTGCCAGCAGCTTGGTGGGGACAGGGCCCATATATTTT; CDR3: CASSLVGTGPIYF
J: TRBJ1-6; V: TRBV19; size: NA; D: TRBD1; length: 17; DNA: TGTGCCAGTAGTATAGCTGCCGGGACAGTCTATAATTCACCCCTCCACTTT; CDR3: CASSIAAGTVYNSPLHF
J: TRBJ2-1; V: TRBV2; size: NA; D: NA; length: 13; DNA: TGTGCCAGCAGTCTCGCCAGGGTCGATGAGCAGTTCTTC; CDR3: CASSLARVDEQFF
J: TRBJ2-1; V: TRBV7-9; size: many; D: NA; length: 12; DNA: TGTGCCAGCAGCTTTAGTAGCGGTGAGCAGTTCTTC; CDR3: CASSFSSGEQFF
J: TRBJ1-6; V: TRBV5-6; size: NA; D: NA; length: 15; DNA: TGTGCCAGCAGCTTCGGGACACAAAAGAATTCACCCCTCCACTTT; CDR3: CASSFGTQKNSPLHF
J: TRBJ2-6; V: TRBV2; size: NA; D: NA; length: 14; DNA: TGTGCCAGCATAGAGGGTATAAGAAACAACGTCCTGACTTTC; CDR3: CASIEGIRNNVLTF
J: TRBJ1-3; V: TRBV27; size: NA; D: TRBD1; length: 16; DNA: TGTGCCAGCAGTTTATCGGGACAGGGGCCTGGAAACACCATATATTTT; CDR3: CASSLSGQGPGNTIYF
J: TRBJ1-5; V: TRBV7-8; size: NA; D: NA; length: 12; DNA: TGTGCCAGCAGCGCCAGGGTCCAGCCCCAGCATTTT; CDR3: CASSARVQPQHF
J: TRBJ2-7; V: TRBV4-3; size: NA; D: NA; length: 13; DNA: TGCGCCAGCAGCCAAGAATACAGCTACGAGCAGTACTTC; CDR3: CASSQEYSYEQYF
J: TRBJ2-5; V: TRBV5-6; size: NA; D: TRBD2; length: 14; DNA: TGTGCCAGCAGCACCCGACGCGGGGGAGAGACCCAGTACTTC; CDR3: CASSTRRGGETQYF
J: TRBJ2-7; V: TRBV12-3/TRBV12-4; size: NA; D: NA; length: 13; DNA: TGTGCCAGCAGTTTTGAGGGCAACTACGAGCAGTACTTC; CDR3: CASSFEGNYEQYF
J: TRBJ2-3; V: TRBV9; size: NA; D: NA; length: 15; DNA: TGTGCCAGCACCCCGATTCCAACTAGTACAGATACGCAGTATTTT; CDR3: CASTPIPTSTDTQYF
J: TRBJ1-2; V: TRBV10-3; size: NA; D: TRBD1; length: 16; DNA: TGTGCCATCAGTGAGGGCAGAGACAGGGTGGACTATGGCTACACCTTC; CDR3: CAISEGRDRVDYGYTF
J: TRBJ1-6; V: TRBV27; size: NA; D: NA; length: 13; DNA: TGTGCCATTAGGGAGGGGAACAATTCACCCCTCCACTTT; CDR3: CAIREGNNSPLHF
J: TRBJ1-3; V: TRBV4-1; size: NA; D: TRBD1; length: 15; DNA: TGCGCCAGCAGCCCCCTGGGCAGGGGGCAGGACACCATATATTTT; CDR3: CASSPLGRGQDTIYF
J: TRBJ2-5; V: TRBV11-2; size: few; D: NA; length: 16; DNA: TGTGCCAGCAGCCCGAGCCCCGGGGGAGTGGGAGAGACCCAGTACTTC; CDR3: CASSPSPGGVGETQYF
J: TRBJ2-5; V: TRBV5-1; size: NA; D: NA; length: 16; DNA: TGCGCCAGCAGCTTGCAAGGGGACCGGGACATGGGGACCCAGTACTTC; CDR3: CASSLQGDRDMGTQYF
J: TRBJ2-1; V: TRBV5-6; size: NA; D: NA; length: 14; DNA: TGTGCCAGCAGCTTCGGGACATCCTACAATGAGCAGTTCTTC; CDR3: CASSFGTSYNEQFF
J: TRBJ2-1; V: TRBV15; size: NA; D: TRBD2; length: 16; DNA: TGTGCCACCAGCAGACATGGACTAGCCACTAATGATGAGCAGTTCTTC; CDR3: CATSRHGLATNDEQFF
J: TRBJ2-1; V: TRBV7-2; size: NA; D: NA; length: 15; DNA: TGTGCCAGCAGCTCACTAGAGGGCTCCTACAATGAGCAGTTCTTC; CDR3: CASSSLEGSYNEQFF
J: TRBJ1-5; V: TRBV4-3; size: once; D: NA; length: 16; DNA: TGCGCCAGCAGCCAAGATATTTACAGGGTTACTCAGCCCCAGCATTTT; CDR3: CASSQDIYRVTQPQHF
J: TRBJ1-1; V: TRBV6-5; size: NA; D: NA; length: 13; DNA: TGTGCCAGCAGTTACGGAGACGGAGTTGAAGCTTTCTTT; CDR3: CASSYGDGVEAFF
J: TRBJ2-7; V: TRBV7-2; size: NA; D: TRBD2; length: 14; DNA: TGTGCCAGCAGCTTAGTGGCGGGAGCAGGTGGGCAGTACTTC; CDR3: CASSLVAGAGGQYF
J: TRBJ1-1; V: TRBV5-1; size: NA; D: TRBD1; length: 17; DNA: TGCGCCAGCAGCTTTGGGTCGGCGGGACAGGGGGGCACTGAAGCTTTCTTT; CDR3: CASSFGSAGQGGTEAFF
J: TRBJ2-7; V: TRBV7-3; size: NA; D: NA; length: 16; DNA: TGTGCCAGCAGCTTAGGGAGTGGTTCGGGAACTATTGAGCAGTACTTC; CDR3: CASSLGSGSGTIEQYF
J: TRBJ2-1; V: TRBV5-1; size: once; D: TRBD2; length: 17; DNA: TGCGCCAGTGCATTAGGAGAGCGGGAGGGCAGGTACAATGAGCAGTTCTTC; CDR3: CASALGEREGRYNEQFF
J: TRBJ1-1; V: TRBV6-2/TRBV6-3; size: once; D: NA; length: 11; DNA: TGTGCCAGCAGTCAGGTTACTGAAGCTTTCTTT; CDR3: CASSQVTEAFF
J: TRBJ2-1; V: TRBV6-2/TRBV6-3; size: NA; D: NA; length: 13; DNA: TGTGCCAGCAGCACTCGTTTGTACAATGAGCAGTTCTTC; CDR3: CASSTRLYNEQFF
J: TRBJ2-1; V: TRBV9; size: NA; D: TRBD2; length: 18; DNA: TGTGCCAGCAGCGTAGCGCACGAGGGGCTAGCGGACTACAATGAGCAGTTCTTC; CDR3: CASSVAHEGLADYNEQFF
J: TRBJ1-6; V: TRBV11-1; size: NA; D: TRBD1; length: 16; DNA: TGTGCCAGCAGCTCCGCGCAGGGGGGCGCGGATTCACCCCTCCACTTT; CDR3: CASSSAQGGADSPLHF
J: TRBJ2-2; V: TRBV5-4; size: NA; D: TRBD2; length: 18; DNA: TGTGCCAGCAGCCCCTCTCCCTATGAGGGAGGGCCTTCCGGGGAGCTGTTTTTT; CDR3: CASSPSPYEGGPSGELFF
J: TRBJ1-6; V: TRBV6-1; size: NA; D: NA; length: 16; DNA: TGTGCCAGCAGTGAAGATGGCCGGGATATTGACCCACCCCTCCACTTT; CDR3: CASSEDGRDIDPPLHF
J: TRBJ1-2; V: TRBV6-5; size: NA; D: NA; length: 16; DNA: TGTGCCAGCAGTTACTCGTTTCGGCAGGGGACAAACGGCTACACCTTC; CDR3: CASSYSFRQGTNGYTF
J: TRBJ1-1; V: TRBV14; size: NA; D: NA; length: 11; DNA: TGTGCCAGCAGCCCCGGTTTTCGGGCTTTCTTT; CDR3: CASSPGFRAFF
J: TRBJ1-1; V: TRBV27; size: NA; D: NA; length: 13; DNA: TGTGCCAGCAGTATGACAGGGAACACTGAAGCTTTCTTT; CDR3: CASSMTGNTEAFF
J: TRBJ1-4; V: TRBV5-1; size: NA; D: NA; length: 14; DNA: TGCGCCAGCAGCTTGGCCGGAGGGAATGAAAAACTGTTTTTT; CDR3: CASSLAGGNEKLFF
J: TRBJ2-1; V: TRBV29-1; size: NA; D: NA; length: 13; DNA: TGCAGCGTTGAACTCGCAGTCGAAAATGAGCAGTTCTTC; CDR3: CSVELAVENEQFF
J: TRBJ2-7; V: TRBV27; size: NA; D: TRBD2; length: 15; DNA: TGTGCCAGCAGTCTAACCGGGACTAGCGGATACGAGCAGTACTTC; CDR3: CASSLTGTSGYEQYF
J: TRBJ1-4; V: TRBV5-5; size: NA; D: TRBD1; length: 16; DNA: TGTGCCAGCAGCAGGGCAGGGGGTTCGACTAATGAAAAACTGTTTTTT; CDR3: CASSRAGGSTNEKLFF